A selection of T cell receptor beta chains follows, all from one sample in a study of T-cell memory formation after mild COVID-19. From the 5' RACE reads, TCRdb called clonotypes with MiXCR, one entry per CDR3 protein. The data hold roughly 370,000 distinct CDR3 sequences, with roughly 15% observed a single time. The sequenced sample was PBMCs or a T cell subset sorted from them (not recorded which). The source is a man between 18 and 35 years old who had mild COVID-19 (a few samples of this study predate the infection). Cell type and time point are not known. Each CDR3 is given with its conserved first and last residue. A D gene is named only where the DNA matches it firmly. Expanded clones are given a class, and other clones once, few, many or no size at all.

V,size,J,D,CDR3,DNA
TRBV6-5,.,TRBJ2-5,.,CASSYSSTGGSETQYF,TGTGCCAGCAGTTACTCGAGTACTGGGGGCAGCGAGACCCAGTACTTC
TRBV11-2,few,TRBJ2-5,TRBD1,CASSPVTGVIETQYF,TGTGCCAGCAGCCCGGTGACAGGGGTGATAGAGACCCAGTACTTC
TRBV29-1,many,TRBJ2-1,.,CSVDMGALTDEQFF,TGCAGCGTTGATATGGGGGCCCTGACTGATGAGCAGTTCTTC
TRBV7-8,few,TRBJ2-5,.,CASSLAGQGGETQYF,TGTGCCAGCAGCTTAGCCGGGCAGGGGGGGGAGACCCAGTACTTC
TRBV7-9,.,TRBJ2-5,.,CASSLAFRDVVCF,TGTGCCAGCAGCTTAGCCTTCCGGGACGTAGTATGCTTC
TRBV12-3/TRBV12-4,.,TRBJ1-1,TRBD1,CASKRTGGYTEAFF,TGTGCCAGCAAAAGGACAGGGGGCTACACTGAAGCTTTCTTT
TRBV4-1,.,TRBJ1-5,TRBD1,CASSQHSGGAGDQPQHF,TGCGCCAGCAGCCAACATTCAGGGGGCGCGGGGGATCAGCCCCAGCATTTT
TRBV12-3/TRBV12-4,many,TRBJ1-1,.,CASSFGQMNTEAFF,TGTGCCAGCAGTTTTGGACAGATGAACACTGAAGCTTTCTTT
TRBV7-9,.,TRBJ1-6,.,CASSQDNSSPLHF,TGTGCCAGCAGCCAGGACAACAGTTCACCCCTCCACTTT
TRBV7-6,.,TRBJ2-2,.,CASSLAGEGVGELFF,TGTGCCAGCAGCTTAGCAGGGGAAGGCGTCGGGGAGCTGTTTTTT
TRBV7-2,few,TRBJ2-5,.,CASSLATSRQETQYF,TGTGCCAGCAGCTTAGCGACAAGCCGTCAAGAGACCCAGTACTTC
TRBV6-2/TRBV6-3,few,TRBJ2-2,TRBD2,CASSYSTSGGIGELFF,TGTGCCAGCAGTTACTCGACTAGCGGGGGAATCGGGGAGCTGTTTTTT
TRBV27,.,TRBJ1-1,.,CASSFGGRNTEAFF,TGTGCCAGCAGTTTTGGGGGCAGGAACACTGAAGCTTTCTTT
TRBV7-2,few,TRBJ2-2,.,CASSRVRVLGELFF,TGTGCCAGCAGCCGTGTCCGGGTCCTCGGGGAGCTGTTTTTT
TRBV27,.,TRBJ1-4,.,CASSFTGGGTNEKLFF,TGTGCCAGCAGTTTTACGGGCGGGGGGACTAATGAAAAACTGTTTTTT
TRBV20-1,.,TRBJ1-3,.,CSARSGGVGNTIYF,TGCAGTGCTAGATCAGGAGGGGTCGGAAACACCATATATTTT
TRBV20-1,.,TRBJ1-2,TRBD1,CSVRKEGAVGYTF,TGCAGTGTCCGGAAGGAGGGGGCGGTGGGCTACACCTTC
TRBV5-1,.,TRBJ2-3,.,CASSLGRTGDTQYF,TGCGCCAGCAGCTTGGGCAGGACGGGCGATACGCAGTATTTT
TRBV7-6,few,TRBJ2-2,.,CASSLETASNTGELFF,TGTGCCAGCAGCTTAGAGACAGCGTCGAACACCGGGGAGCTGTTTTTT
TRBV5-1,.,TRBJ2-7,.,CASSYQGSDEQYF,TGCGCCAGCAGCTACCAGGGTAGCGACGAGCAGTACTTC
TRBV7-9,.,TRBJ2-3,TRBD2,CASSWGTSNTDTQYF,TGTGCCAGCAGCTGGGGGACTAGCAACACAGATACGCAGTATTTT
TRBV29-1,.,TRBJ1-2,.,CSVEVGRAYGYTF,TGCAGCGTTGAAGTAGGGCGGGCCTATGGCTACACCTTC
TRBV5-6,.,TRBJ2-5,.,CASSLAAGGVTQYF,TGTGCCAGCAGCTTGGCAGCAGGGGGGGTGACCCAGTACTTC
TRBV5-1,many,TRBJ2-5,TRBD2,CASSVGTSGQETQYF,TGCGCCAGCAGCGTGGGGACTAGCGGACAAGAGACCCAGTACTTC
TRBV6-1,.,TRBJ2-4,.,CASSEIQSNIQYF,TGTGCCAGCAGTGAAATCCAGTCAAACATTCAGTACTTC
TRBV7-6,few,TRBJ2-1,.,CASSQEGLREQFF,TGTGCCAGCAGCCAAGAGGGACTGAGGGAGCAGTTCTTC
TRBV5-1,few,TRBJ1-4,.,CASSFGAGIEKLFF,TGCGCCAGCAGCTTTGGGGCAGGGATCGAAAAACTGTTTTTT
TRBV7-2,many,TRBJ1-1,.,CASSLGPRQAFF,TGTGCCAGCAGCTTAGGGCCAAGGCAAGCTTTCTTT
TRBV25-1,.,TRBJ2-5,TRBD2,CASSAAGDPRETQYF,TGTGCCAGCAGTGCGGCGGGGGACCCGAGAGAGACCCAGTACTTC
TRBV10-3,few,TRBJ1-1,.,CAIGGIRDTEAFF,TGTGCCATCGGGGGGATCAGGGACACTGAAGCTTTCTTT
TRBV4-3,few,TRBJ1-5,.,CASSQDGPGAYSNQPQHF,TGCGCCAGCAGCCAAGATGGTCCAGGGGCCTATAGCAATCAGCCCCAGCATTTT
TRBV10-3,.,TRBJ1-6,.,CAISEGLSYNSPLHF,TGTGCCATCAGTGAAGGACTCTCCTATAATTCACCCCTCCACTTT
TRBV20-1,.,TRBJ2-5,TRBD2,CSATGTSIKTQYF,TGCAGTGCTACCGGGACTAGCATAAAGACCCAGTACTTC
TRBV6-1,few,TRBJ2-5,TRBD2,CASSARGGGQETQYF,TGTGCCAGCAGTGCCCGGGGGGGTGGACAAGAGACCCAGTACTTC
TRBV5-1,.,TRBJ1-1,TRBD1,CASSLVGQGWTTEAFF,TGCGCCAGCAGCTTGGTAGGACAGGGGTGGACCACTGAAGCTTTCTTT
TRBV6-2/TRBV6-3,.,TRBJ2-1,.,CASSYYQAGYNEQFF,TGTGCCAGCAGTTACTACCAAGCCGGCTACAATGAGCAGTTCTTC
TRBV7-9,.,TRBJ1-2,.,CASSFAVNGGYTF,TGTGCCAGCAGCTTTGCGGTTAATGGTGGCTACACCTTC
TRBV7-2,few,TRBJ2-1,.,CASSRLNFYNEQFF,TGTGCCAGCAGCCGACTAAATTTCTACAATGAGCAGTTCTTC
TRBV20-1,few,TRBJ1-6,TRBD1,CSARGDRVNSPLHF,TGCAGTGCTAGAGGGGACAGGGTGAATTCACCCCTCCACTTT
TRBV30,few,TRBJ1-5,.,CAWRAQGTSNQPQHF,TGTGCCTGGAGGGCACAGGGCACTAGCAATCAGCCCCAGCATTTT
TRBV7-9,.,TRBJ1-2,.,CASSFTGNYGYTF,TGTGCCAGCAGCTTCACAGGGAACTATGGCTACACCTTC
TRBV18,.,TRBJ1-2,TRBD1,CASSPQPTQGAGGPYGYTF,TGTGCCAGCTCACCGCAGCCGACACAGGGGGCTGGAGGACCCTATGGCTACACCTTC
TRBV7-2,.,TRBJ2-3,.,CASSLGARGWAQDTQYF,TGTGCCAGCAGCTTAGGGGCCCGAGGGTGGGCACAGGATACGCAGTATTTT
TRBV29-1,few,TRBJ1-2,.,CSVSGARVLGYTF,TGCAGCGTGAGCGGGGCCCGCGTCCTTGGCTACACCTTC
TRBV5-6,.,TRBJ1-5,.,CASSSGTYSNQPQHF,TGTGCCAGCAGCTCCGGGACCTATAGCAATCAGCCCCAGCATTTT
TRBV5-1,few,TRBJ2-3,.,CASSLVDPSTDTQYF,TGCGCCAGCAGCTTGGTGGACCCTAGCACAGATACGCAGTATTTT
TRBV18,.,TRBJ1-1,.,CASSPPNQGGPEAFF,TGTGCCAGCTCACCACCTAACCAGGGAGGACCTGAAGCTTTCTTT
TRBV4-1,.,TRBJ1-2,TRBD1,CASSQTGGPRYGYTF,TGCGCCAGCAGCCAAACAGGGGGACCGCGCTATGGCTACACCTTC
TRBV7-2,.,TRBJ2-3,TRBD2,CASSLVERTSGDTQYF,TGTGCCAGCAGCTTAGTAGAAAGGACTAGCGGAGATACGCAGTATTTT
TRBV5-1,few,TRBJ1-3,.,CASSLVPASGNTIYF,TGCGCCAGCAGCTTGGTACCGGCCTCTGGAAACACCATATATTTT
TRBV12-3/TRBV12-4,.,TRBJ2-2,.,CASKEQGSGELFF,TGTGCCAGCAAGGAGCAGGGAAGCGGGGAGCTGTTTTTT
TRBV7-2,few,TRBJ2-5,TRBD1,CASSLDRGQTQYF,TGTGCCAGCAGCTTAGACAGGGGACAGACCCAGTACTTC
TRBV6-5,few,TRBJ2-2,.,CASSSRTGSTGELFF,TGTGCCAGCAGTTCGCGAACAGGGAGCACCGGGGAGCTGTTTTTT
TRBV24-1,.,TRBJ1-1,.,CATSDPPRTAEAFF,TGTGCCACCAGTGACCCTCCCCGGACAGCTGAAGCTTTCTTT
TRBV20-1,.,TRBJ2-3,TRBD2,CSAWTSGGARGKQYF,TGCAGTGCTTGGACTAGCGGGGGGGCAAGGGGTAAGCAGTATTTT